The rows below give T cell receptor beta chains drawn from one sample of a study of blood T cell repertoires in COVID-19. TCRdb's copy holds only in-frame clones and misses some; the assay was immunoSEQ multiplex PCR. Among roughly 220,000 clones listed, 80% to 90% were seen once. The sample was peripheral blood. The receptor set was obtained from a woman in her sixties or seventies who had recovered from COVID-19. Both conserved end residues are part of each CDR3. A D gene is named only where the DNA matches it firmly. Part of the rows lack a size; the others show once, few, many or a class for expanded clones.

TRBV10-3	NA	NA	TRBJ2-2	TGTGCCACCAACAGGGGAGGCACCGGGGAGCTGTTTTTT	CATNRGGTGELFF
TRBV4-1	NA	TRBD1	TRBJ1-4	TGCGCCAGCAGCCAACACGGCTATACAGGGGACCCAAATGAAAAACTGTTTTTT	CASSQHGYTGDPNEKLFF
TRBV18	NA	TRBD1	TRBJ1-5	TGTGCCAGCTCACCGACTAACGACAGGGTTCAGCCCCAGCATTTT	CASSPTNDRVQPQHF
TRBV19	NA	NA	TRBJ2-7	TGTGCCAGTAGTATAGAAGAGGGTGTCTCCTACGAGCAGTACTTC	CASSIEEGVSYEQYF
TRBV7-9	few	TRBD1	TRBJ1-2	TGTGCCAGCAGCTTATCGGGACAGGGGGCCATTGGCTACACCTTC	CASSLSGQGAIGYTF
TRBV15	NA	NA	TRBJ1-2	TGTGCCACCAGCAGAGAGCGGGGTATGGGAGGGTATGGCTACACCTTC	CATSRERGMGGYGYTF
TRBV15	NA	NA	TRBJ2-3	TGTGCCACCAGCAGAGTAGGAGGGGCTACAGATACGCAGTATTTT	CATSRVGGATDTQYF
TRBV7-9	NA	NA	TRBJ1-1	TGTGCCAGCAGCTTGGAGGGGGGGACAGAAGCTTTCTTT	CASSLEGGTEAFF
TRBV7-9	NA	TRBD1	TRBJ2-6	TGTGCCAGCAGTCCGGGACAGGTAGTCTCTGGGGCCAACGTCCTGACTTTC	CASSPGQVVSGANVLTF
TRBV7-2	NA	TRBD2	TRBJ2-7	TGTGCCAGCAGCTTCGCCTGGGACTACCCCTACGAGCAGTACTTC	CASSFAWDYPYEQYF
TRBV5-1	NA	TRBD2	TRBJ2-3	TGCGCCAGCAGCCAGAGATCTAGCGGGGACACAGATACGCAGTATTTT	CASSQRSSGDTDTQYF
TRBV15	NA	NA	TRBJ2-6	TGTGCCACCAGCAGAGATCCTGCGGGGTCCTCCTCTGGGGCCAACGTCCTGACTTTC	CATSRDPAGSSSGANVLTF
TRBV7-9	once	TRBD2	TRBJ2-1	TGTGCCATCCTCCTCGAGGGACTAGCGGGGATTAATGAGCAGTTCTTC	CAILLEGLAGINEQFF
TRBV5-1	NA	TRBD1	TRBJ2-5	TGCGCCAGCAGCTTTGCCGGGACAGGGGGGGAGACCCAGTACTTC	CASSFAGTGGETQYF
TRBV4-1	NA	TRBD2	TRBJ2-1	TGCGCCAGCAGCAGGACTAGCGGGGGGGCCTCATCCTACAATGAGCAGTTCTTC	CASSRTSGGASSYNEQFF
TRBV5-4	NA	TRBD1	TRBJ2-5	TGTGCCAGCAGCTTGTCAGGGGGCGTCGGGCAAGAGACCCAGTACTTC	CASSLSGGVGQETQYF
TRBV9	once	NA	TRBJ2-2	TGTGCCAGCAGCGTAGCGGGGGAAATGGGCGGGGAGCTGTTTTTT	CASSVAGEMGGELFF
TRBV5-5	NA	NA	TRBJ1-4	TGTGCCAGCAGCTTGGTGGGGCCCCCTAATGAAAAACTGTTTTTT	CASSLVGPPNEKLFF
TRBV9	once	NA	TRBJ2-5	TGTGCCAGCAGCGTAGGTGGGAGCCGGCAAGAGACCCAGTACTTC	CASSVGGSRQETQYF
TRBV18	NA	TRBD2	TRBJ2-3	TGTGCCAGCTCACTCCGGGACTACAGAGATACGCAGTATTTT	CASSLRDYRDTQYF
TRBV12-3/TRBV12-4	NA	NA	TRBJ2-3	TGTGCCAGCAGTTTCTACAGCACAGATACGCAGTATTTT	CASSFYSTDTQYF
TRBV6-5	NA	NA	TRBJ2-1	TGTGCCAGCATCTGGGACAACTACAATGAGCAGTTCTTC	CASIWDNYNEQFF
TRBV11-2	once	NA	TRBJ2-5	TGTGCCAGCAGCTTAGAGGGACAAGTCCAAGAGACCCAGTACTTC	CASSLEGQVQETQYF
TRBV2	few	NA	TRBJ1-4	TGTGCCAGCTTCCGTGAAAAACTGTTTTTT	CASFREKLFF
TRBV4-2	NA	NA	TRBJ1-1	TGTGCCAGCAGCCAAGATGAATCCAGGGTGAACACTGAAGCTTTCTTT	CASSQDESRVNTEAFF
TRBV5-1	NA	TRBD1	TRBJ1-1	TGCGCCAGCAGCTTTCGTGACAGGGGTGAAGCTTTCTTT	CASSFRDRGEAFF
TRBV5-1	NA	TRBD2	TRBJ2-2	TGCGCCAGCAGCCAAAGGACTAGCGGGGCTCAGAACACCGGGGAGCTGTTTTTT	CASSQRTSGAQNTGELFF
TRBV19	NA	NA	TRBJ2-2	TGTGCCAGTAGTATAGTTGGCAACAGGGCCGGGGAGCTGTTTTTT	CASSIVGNRAGELFF
TRBV3-1/TRBV3-2	NA	NA	TRBJ2-2	TGTGCCAGCAGCCCCCGGGTAGGGGCCTGGGACGGGGAGCTGTTTTTT	CASSPRVGAWDGELFF
TRBV11-3	NA	NA	TRBJ2-2	TGTGCCAGCAGCTACCTACGGAACACCGGGGAGCTGTTTTTT	CASSYLRNTGELFF
TRBV5-1	NA	NA	TRBJ1-2	TGCGCCAGCAGCAAGGAACAGCTCTATGGCTACACCTTC	CASSKEQLYGYTF
TRBV2	NA	NA	TRBJ2-6	TGTGCCAGCAGTGGGACAGGGAGGGCTGGGGCCAACGTCCTGACTTTC	CASSGTGRAGANVLTF
TRBV11-3	NA	TRBD2	TRBJ2-3	TGTGCCAGCAGCTTAGAGGCTAGCGGGGGAGATACGCAGTATTTT	CASSLEASGGDTQYF
TRBV20-1	NA	TRBD1	TRBJ1-2	TGCAGTGCAGGAGGACAGGCTGGCTACACCTTC	CSAGGQAGYTF
TRBV6-5	NA	NA	TRBJ1-2	TGTGCCAGCAGTTCTCAGACAGAGGACTATGGCTACACCTTC	CASSSQTEDYGYTF
TRBV5-4	NA	TRBD2	TRBJ2-3	TGTGCCAGCAGCTCGAGACTAGCGGGGGGGCCAGATACGCAGTATTTT	CASSSRLAGGPDTQYF
TRBV10-3	NA	NA	TRBJ1-1	TGTGCCATCAGCAAAGCTGGTCGGACTGAAGCTTTCTTT	CAISKAGRTEAFF
TRBV6-6	NA	NA	TRBJ1-2	TGTGCCAGCAGTTATGGCCCCTCGGGCTACACCTTC	CASSYGPSGYTF
TRBV29-1	NA	TRBD2	TRBJ2-3	TGCAGCGTGGTCCTAGCGGGGGGACCCACGAATACGCAGTATTTT	CSVVLAGGPTNTQYF
TRBV5-6	NA	TRBD1	TRBJ2-7	TGTGCCAGCAGCGGCGGGGACAGGGGGTCTTACGAGCAGTACTTC	CASSGGDRGSYEQYF
TRBV7-2	NA	TRBD1	TRBJ1-2	TGTGCCAGCAGCTTGGACACAGGGGACTATGGCTACACCTTC	CASSLDTGDYGYTF
TRBV18	few	TRBD1	TRBJ1-6	TGTGCCAGCTCACTGCTTGACAGGGGAGATTCACCCCTCCACTTT	CASSLLDRGDSPLHF
TRBV27	NA	NA	TRBJ1-2	TGTGCCACATCCCCAGGGGCCGGGTATGGCTACACCTTC	CATSPGAGYGYTF
TRBV20-1	NA	TRBD1	TRBJ2-7	TGCAGTGCGAGACAGGGCGCCGAGCAGTACTTC	CSARQGAEQYF
TRBV10-2	NA	TRBD2	TRBJ2-5	TGCGCCAGCAGCAGACCTAGCGGGGGCCAAGAGACCCAGTACTTC	CASSRPSGGQETQYF
TRBV30	NA	TRBD1	TRBJ1-4	TGTGCCCGAACCGACAGGGTCGAGAATGAAAAACTGTTTTTT	CARTDRVENEKLFF
TRBV27	NA	NA	TRBJ1-5	TGTGCCAGCAGTTTGGGGCGCAGCAATCAGCCCCAGCATTTT	CASSLGRSNQPQHF
TRBV14	NA	TRBD1	TRBJ1-5	TGTGCCAGCAGTACGGACAGGGGTCTTAATCAGCCCCAGCATTTT	CASSTDRGLNQPQHF